This entry describes one T cell receptor beta chain. No antigen is known for it. Repertoires were generated with immunoSEQ multiplex PCR, while TCRdb's copy carries only in-frame clones and drops some. The data show 200,000 to 250,000 clones, roughly 87% seen once. This sample stems from a study of cytomegalovirus exposure and HLA in healthy donors. Study in general: The same platform as the roughly 630 first-cohort repertoires was used for the 95 to 150 validation repertoires, a later analysis reported.

Study outcomes and limitations: High specificity and sensitivity for cytomegalovirus status were reported for the classifier. Investigators reported 150 to 200 TCR beta chains as tied to cytomegalovirus.

Sample: PBMCs. This receptor was obtained from a man aged 18 to 35 in good health and CMV-seropositive.

The CDR3 nucleotides are TGCGCCAGCAGCCAAGTGTACAGTCTAGCGGGAGGATGGTCCAAAAACATTCAGTACTTC. It translates to CASSQVYSLAGGWSKNIQYF. The chain recombines TRBV4-3 with TRBJ2-4; 11 nucleotides agree with TRBD2. This CDR3 spans 20 amino acids. Germline CDR1 LGHNA, CDR2 YSLEER. V dropped 1 base and J dropped 2; count of bases not matched to a gene: 13.